This T cell receptor (beta chain) stems from a study of cytomegalovirus exposure and HLA in healthy donors. Germline V gene sequence: CDR1 SGHNT, CDR2 YYREEE (reference sequence). Trimming took off 0 bases at V and 5 bases at J, with 14 bases between the two ends. There are 15 residues in the CDR3. PCR involved 60 Vbeta and 13 Jbeta primers. Sequenced by immunoSEQ multiplex PCR; TCRdb stores in-frame clones only, minus some. Of 100,000 to 150,000 clones in the sample, under 90% were seen once. Study-wide results and caveats: Some highly shared sequence variants likely arose as a pipeline artifact. The analysis excluded some indistinguishable V segments, including TRBV6-2 and TRBV6-3. Presence/absence analyses assumed roughly uniform sequencing depth across donors, which may not hold. Follow-up analysis later connected one missense variant in DCLRE1C with trimming of TCR beta V- and J-genes.

Worth noting for this clone: Its antigen is as yet unknown.

The source material was PBMCs. This receptor was identified in a man aged 18 to 29 in good health and CMV-seronegative. The rearrangement links TRBV5-4 to TRBJ1-1, with a tentative D call TRBD1 (6 bases). The CDR3 nucleotides read TGTGCCAGCAGCTTGGGAGGCAGGGGAGATACTGAAGCTTTCTTT. This sequence encodes CASSLGGRGDTEAFF.